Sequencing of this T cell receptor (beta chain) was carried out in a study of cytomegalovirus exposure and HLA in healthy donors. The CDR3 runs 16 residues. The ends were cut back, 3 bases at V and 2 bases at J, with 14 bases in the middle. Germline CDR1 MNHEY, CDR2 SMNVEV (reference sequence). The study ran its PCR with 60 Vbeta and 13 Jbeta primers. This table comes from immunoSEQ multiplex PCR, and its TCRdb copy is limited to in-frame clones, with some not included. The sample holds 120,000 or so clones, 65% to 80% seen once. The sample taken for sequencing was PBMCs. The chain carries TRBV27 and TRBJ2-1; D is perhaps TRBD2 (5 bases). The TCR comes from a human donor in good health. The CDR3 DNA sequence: TGTGCCAGCAGTTTGAGGGCGTTTGATGCCTACAATGAGCAGTTCTTC. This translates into CASSLRAFDAYNEQFF.